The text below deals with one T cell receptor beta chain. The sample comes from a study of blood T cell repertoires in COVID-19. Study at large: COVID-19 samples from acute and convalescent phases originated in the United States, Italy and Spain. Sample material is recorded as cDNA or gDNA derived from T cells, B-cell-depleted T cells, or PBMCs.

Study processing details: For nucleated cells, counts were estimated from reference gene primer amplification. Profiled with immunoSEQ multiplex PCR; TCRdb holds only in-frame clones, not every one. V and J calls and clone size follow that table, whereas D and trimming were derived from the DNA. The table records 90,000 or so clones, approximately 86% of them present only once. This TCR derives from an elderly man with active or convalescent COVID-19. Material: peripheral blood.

The CDR3 reads CASSSRPLETQYF. CDR3 in DNA: TGTGCCAGCAGCTCGCGGCCACTAGAGACCCAGTACTTC. V usage is TRBV7-3 and J usage is TRBJ2-5; no definite D call. CDR1 and CDR2 (germline): SGHTA, FQGTGA. The CDR3 runs to 13 residues. Between the trimmed V and J ends, which lost 4 bases and 4 bases, there was a span of 10 bases.